The 32 T cell receptor beta chains listed next were all sequenced from one sample in a study of T-cell reconstitution after alpha-beta-depleted transplantation in children. For TCRbeta, the library was prepared with unique molecular identifiers. TCRdb re-called the PCR reads with MiXCR, one entry per CDR3 protein. The repertoire includes some 130,000 distinct CDR3 sequences, about 9.6% of them detected once, and 20% to 30% sits in the top ten. This sample comprised PBMCs, mostly from graft donor cells, obtained 180 days after TCRalphabeta/CD19-depleted stem cell transplant. These receptor sequences come from a girl under three years old who had a stem cell transplant for combined immunodeficiency, so the T cells may come from the graft donor.

This clonotype turned up a few times. The chain has TRBV7-3 and TRBJ2-3; 7 nucleotides align to TRBD2. Trimming cost V 6 bases and J 10 bases; bases outside gene matches: 10. The CDR3 runs to 13 residues. Looked up from germline, CDR1 is SGHTA and CDR2 is FQGTGA. The CDR3 sequence: CASSPTSLGAQYF. CDR3 nucleotides: TGTGCCAGCAGTCCGACTAGCTTAGGGGCGCAGTATTTT.

This clonotype was seen more than once but under ten times. The V call is TRBV6-1, the J call TRBJ2-7, with D hard to call. V was pared by 6 bases and J by 4 bases, with 19 bases between. The CDR3 contains 15 residues. Germline-derived CDR1 and CDR2 are MNHNS and SASEGT. This CDR3 is CASRRGGGAGYEQYF. The CDR3 DNA sequence: TGTGCCAGCAGACGCGGTGGCGGCGCCGGGTACGAGCAGTACTTC.

Only a few counts were recorded for this clonotype. The V call is TRBV2, the J call TRBJ1-5; a weak D match, TRBD1 (6 bases). The V end lost 2 bases, the J end lost 1 base, and 15 bases lay between the germline ends. Germline lookup yields CDR1 SNHLY and CDR2 FYNNEI. The CDR3 is 17 residues long. In nucleotides, the CDR3 is TGTGCCAGCAGTGAAACCCGCAGACAGGCGAGCAATCAGCCCCAGCATTTT. It specifies CASSETRRQASNQPQHF.

This clonotype came up a few times. The chain employs TRBV20-1 and TRBJ2-5, with D perhaps TRBD1 (6 bases). Germline V gene data show CDR1 as DFQATT and CDR2 as SNEGSKA (reference sequence). There are 14 residues in the CDR3. Trimming left V 6 bases short and J 4 bases short, with 18 bases between. The CDR3 region is CSAAADRHPETQYF. The DNA for the CDR3 is TGCAGTGCAGCCGCCGACAGGCATCCAGAGACCCAGTACTTC.

The chain combines TRBV7-9 with TRBJ1-3, with TRBD1 matching 8 bases. This CDR3 is 15 amino acids long. J gave up 3 bases and V 5 bases, and 6 bases lay outside the gene matches. Per germline, CDR1 SEHNR and CDR2 FQNEAQ (reference sequence). DNA for the CDR3: TGTGCCAGCAGCCTTTCCGGGACAGGTGGAAACACCATATATTTT. Translating it yields CASSLSGTGGNTIYF.

This clonotype was counted between two and nine times. The chain uses TRBV4-3 and TRBJ2-1; 10 nucleotides agree with TRBD2. The CDR3 totals 16 residues. With 1 base clipped from V and 4 bases from J, the junction kept 4 bases outside the gene matches. CDR1 and CDR2 from the germline V gene are LGHNA and YSLEER. This CDR3 reads CASSQGGLAYYNEQFF. Here the CDR3 DNA reads TGCGCCAGCAGCCAAGGGGGACTAGCGTATTACAATGAGCAGTTCTTC.

Only a few counts were recorded for this clonotype. The chain uses TRBV2 and TRBJ1-2; 7 bases are a match to TRBD1. The germline gives CDR1 SNHLY, CDR2 FYNNEI. This CDR3 is built from 16 residues. Trimming removed 0 bases from V and 3 bases from J; junction bases left unmatched: 7. CDR3 sequence: CASSEAADRQYYGYTF. CDR3 DNA sequence: TGTGCCAGCAGTGAAGCGGCGGACAGGCAGTACTATGGCTACACCTTC.

This clonotype was detected a few times. The chain recombines TRBV10-3 with TRBJ2-7; D is tentatively TRBD1 or TRBD2 (5 bases each). CDR1 and CDR2 (germline): ENHRY, SYGVKD. Deletions cut 0 bases from V and 3 bases from J, with 21 bases between. The CDR3 runs 18 residues. The CDR3 loop is CAISESRWDPHPDYEQYF. The CDR3 region has the DNA TGTGCCATCAGTGAGTCCAGATGGGACCCCCACCCGGACTACGAGCAGTACTTC.

This clonotype occurred many times. The rearrangement joins TRBV12-3 or TRBV12-4 to TRBJ2-7; TRBD1 aligns across 11 bases. CDR3 size: 15 residues. V trimming: 1 base; J trimming: 4 bases; junction bases outside the gene matches: 3. The CDR3 sequence is CASSLGDRGAYEQYF. CDR3 in DNA: TGTGCCAGCAGTTTAGGGGACAGGGGGGCGTACGAGCAGTACTTC.

This clonotype was counted only a few times. The chain employs TRBV19 and TRBJ2-7; tentative D call: TRBD1 (6 bases). This CDR3 region has 14 residues. CDR1 is LNHDA and CDR2 is SQIVND in the germline V gene (reference sequence). The V end was cut by 2 bases, the J end by 0 bases, with 8 bases between. DNA for the CDR3: TGTGCCAGTAGTATAAGGGGGACCTCCTACGAGCAGTACTTC. It translates to CASSIRGTSYEQYF.

This clonotype appeared a few times. The chain recombines TRBV24-1 with TRBJ2-5; maybe TRBD2 (6 bases). V was cut by 10 bases and J by 4 bases, with 15 bases left in between. This CDR3 has 13 amino acids. CDR1 and CDR2 (germline): KGHDR, SFDVKD. CDR3 DNA sequence: TGTGCCACAGGGGTCGGGGGTGGAGAGACCCAGTACTTC. Translation: CATGVGGGETQYF.

This clonotype was counted at least ten times. The chain uses TRBV12-3 or TRBV12-4 and TRBJ2-3, with no clear D. This CDR3 is 10 amino acids long. Trimming shortened V by 6 bases and J by 5 bases, and 3 bases separated the two germline ends. CDR3 nucleotides: TGTGCCAGCAGCCTAGATACGCAGTATTTT. Its translation: CASSLDTQYF.

This clonotype was seen ten or more times. This chain links TRBV29-1 with TRBJ2-1; TRBD1 is a possible D gene (5 bases). CDR1 and CDR2 (germline): SQVTM, ANQGSEA. The V end was cut by 6 bases, the J end by 7 bases, with 10 bases between. The CDR3 contains 11 residues. The CDR3 is CSVVRVNEQFF. The CDR3 nucleotides are TGCAGCGTCGTCAGGGTGAATGAGCAGTTCTTC.

This clonotype was picked up a small number of times. V gene TRBV7-2 combines with J gene TRBJ2-5; D gene ambiguous. CDR1 SGHTA and CDR2 FQGNSA come from the germline V gene. CDR3 length equals 13 residues. The V and J ends lost 1 base and 4 bases respectively, with 7 bases between them. CDR3 protein: CASSLVALETQYF. CDR3 bases: TGTGCCAGCAGCTTAGTAGCCTTAGAGACCCAGTACTTC.

This clonotype was counted a single time. The junction departs from germline at one end; a sequencing error may be responsible. The V and J genes are TRBV5-6 and TRBJ2-5; D is ambiguous. In germline, CDR1 is SGHDT, CDR2 YYEEEE. This CDR3 spans 13 amino acids. This chain's CDR3 is CARRPELQGTQYF. CDR3 nucleotides: TGTGCCAGGAGGCCAGAGCTCCAAGGGACCCAGTACTTC.

This clonotype appeared many times. The chain uses TRBV12-3 or TRBV12-4 and TRBJ2-5, with TRBD2 matching 8 bases. CDR3 length: 16 amino acids. V was clipped by 3 bases and J by 2 bases; unmatched bases: 8. The CDR3 spells CASSFSSGRGQETQYF. CDR3 nucleotide sequence: TGTGCCAGCAGTTTTTCAAGCGGGAGAGGGCAAGAGACCCAGTACTTC.

This clonotype occurred a few times. The V and J genes are TRBV6-6 and TRBJ2-7; D possibly corresponds to TRBD1 (5 bases). Germline CDR1 and CDR2: MNHNY and SVGAGI (reference sequence). The CDR3 has 12 amino acids. Trimming removed 8 bases from V and 3 bases from J, with 11 bases in between. The CDR3 nucleotides are TGTGCCAGCGGACATAGCTACTACGAGCAGTACTTC. This codes for CASGHSYYEQYF.

The chain links TRBV12-3 or TRBV12-4 to TRBJ1-5; the D is unclear. The CDR3 loop spans 14 amino acids. Trimming removed 3 bases at V and 6 bases at J, with 12 bases between. CDR3 amino acids: CASSFSVGSQPQHF. The CDR3 DNA reads TGTGCCAGCAGTTTTTCGGTGGGTAGTCAGCCCCAGCATTTT.

This clonotype showed up many times. The chain recombines TRBV28 with TRBJ1-3, with 8 positions matching TRBD1. V was clipped by 6 bases and J by 0 bases; unmatched bases: 7. CDR3 size: 16 residues. CDR1 is MDHEN, CDR2 SYDVKM, per germline. The CDR3 is CASSSRTGPSGNTIYF. CDR3 bases: TGTGCCAGCAGCTCGCGGACAGGGCCCTCTGGAAACACCATATATTTT.

The chain is built from TRBV12-3 or TRBV12-4 and TRBJ1-1; no firm D call. CDR3 length: 13 amino acids. V lost 1 base and J lost 7, with 10 bases in between. The CDR3 DNA is TGTGCCAGCAGTTTAGTGTATCAGCTTGAAGCTTTCTTT. Its translation is CASSLVYQLEAFF.

This clonotype was seen a handful of times. The chain's CDR3 is CASSPSTGRTTEAFF. The CDR3 DNA follows: TGTGCCAGCAGTCCCTCGACAGGGAGGACCACTGAAGCTTTCTTT. The chain couples TRBV13 to TRBJ1-1; 7 bases align to TRBD1. Unmatched junction bases numbered 11, after V lost 6 bases and J lost 4 bases. The CDR3 consists of 15 residues. Germline CDR1 and CDR2: PRHDT and FYEKMQ (reference sequence). The entire variable domain, with the rest obtained from reference TRBV13 and TRBJ1-1, is as follows: AAGVIQSPRHLIKEKRETATLKCYPIPRHDTVYWYQQGPGQDPQFLISFYEKMQSDKGSIPDRFSAQQFSDYHSELNMSSLELGDSALYFCASSPSTGRTTEAFFGQGTRLTVV.

This chain connects TRBV5-1 to TRBJ1-1, with D possibly TRBD1 on 5 matching bases. The V and J ends lost 0 bases and 4 bases respectively, with 13 bases between them. The CDR3 spans 15 residues. CDR1 SGHRS and CDR2 YFSETQ come from the germline V gene. CDR3 sequence: CASSLDGAGGTEAFF. CDR3 nucleotide sequence: TGCGCCAGCAGCTTGGACGGGGCGGGGGGCACTGAAGCTTTCTTT. Supplemented by reference TRBV5-1 and TRBJ1-1, the full variable domain reads KAGVTQTPRYLIKTRGQQVTLSCSPISGHRSVSWYQQTPGQGLQFLFEYFSETQRNKGNFPGRFSGRQFSNSRSEMNVSTLELGDSALYLCASSLDGAGGTEAFFGQGTRLTVV.

This clonotype was counted only a few times. This CDR3 reads CAIRRTSGTSSYNEQFF. The CDR3 DNA follows: TGTGCCATCAGGAGGACTAGCGGGACGAGCTCCTACAATGAGCAGTTCTTC. The chain recombines TRBV10-3 with TRBJ2-1; 12 nucleotides match TRBD2. The germline V gene encodes CDR1 ENHRY and CDR2 SYGVKD. V lost 6 bases to trimming and J lost 0 bases; unmatched junction nucleotides: 6. The CDR3 contains 17 residues.

The chain employs TRBV4-3 and TRBJ2-5, with 9 bases that match TRBD2. Germline V lookup: CDR1 LGHNA, CDR2 YSLEER. Trimming took 1 base from V and 5 from J; bases not matched to a gene: 2. The CDR3 sequence is 14 residues long. CDR3 residues: CASSQGTSAETQYF. The DNA for the CDR3 is TGCGCCAGCAGCCAAGGGACTAGCGCGGAGACCCAGTACTTC.

As for this clonotype: With a much larger clone just one base away, this may be a read error. DNA of the CDR3: TGTGCCAGCAGCCAAGCGGGCAGGGAAGAGACCCAGTACTTC. It encodes CASSQAGREETQYF. J is TRBJ2-5 and V is TRBV4-2; tentatively, D is TRBD1 (5 bases). CDR3 length: 14 residues. The germline V gene has CDR1 LGHNA and CDR2 YNFKEQ. V lost 1 base, J lost 3 bases, and 9 bases lay in between.

The rearrangement joins TRBV20-1 to TRBJ2-7; 7 bases fit TRBD1. Trimming at V came to 5 bases and at J to 3 bases, leaving 7 bases not matched to a gene. This CDR3 has 13 residues. The germline CDR1 and CDR2 sequences are DFQATT and SNEGSKA (reference sequence). CDR3 region: CSASIHRGYEQYF. CDR3 DNA sequence: TGCAGTGCTTCCATCCACAGGGGCTACGAGCAGTACTTC.

This clonotype was seen only a few times. The rearrangement joins TRBV30 to TRBJ2-6; D uncertain. Per germline, CDR1 GTSNPN and CDR2 SVGIG (reference sequence). V lost 2 bases, J lost 0 bases, and 14 bases lay in between. The CDR3 has 17 residues. CDR3 DNA: TGTGCCTGGAGTTCATTCTTGGGCCACTCTGGGGCCAACGTCCTGACTTTC. Amino acids: CAWSSFLGHSGANVLTF.

This clonotype was seen only a few times. J is TRBJ2-5 and V is TRBV7-9; the match to TRBD1 covers 9 bases. Germline CDR1 is SEHNR and CDR2 is FQNEAQ (reference sequence). CDR3 length equals 17 residues. J was trimmed by 2 bases and V by 6 bases; bases with no gene match: 13. CDR3 sequence (DNA): TGTGCCAGCAGACTACGCCCCGGGACAGGGCGTCAAGAGACCCAGTACTTC. It yields the protein CASRLRPGTGRQETQYF.

The V call is TRBV20-1, the J call TRBJ2-4; TRBD1 matches at 7 bases. Germline V CDR1 and CDR2: DFQATT, SNEGSKA (reference sequence). The CDR3 is 12 amino acids. The J segment lost 3 bases and the V segment lost 6 bases, leaving 2 bases of the junction unmatched. The CDR3 DNA reads TGCAGTGCAAGGACAGGCAAAAACATTCAGTACTTC. Translation: CSARTGKNIQYF.

This clonotype showed up just a few times. The J gene is TRBJ1-4, the V gene TRBV20-1; D remains unclear. With 6 bases removed from V and 9 bases from J, the gap between germline ends came to 20 bases. This CDR3 is 14 amino acids long. CDR1 and CDR2 (germline): DFQATT, SNEGSKA (reference sequence). The DNA of the CDR3 is TGCAGTGCCCCCGGGCAATCCGAGAGTAAAAAACTGTTTTTT. This encodes CSAPGQSESKKLFF.

In this sample, this clonotype turned up a few times. This chain uses TRBV10-3 with TRBJ1-2; tentatively, D is TRBD1 (5 bases). The germline V gene has CDR1 ENHRY and CDR2 SYGVKD. V was shortened by 2 bases and J by 2 bases, with 18 bases between the two germline ends. CDR3 size: 17 residues. CDR3 sequence reads: CAISERGRRTANYGYTF. DNA for the CDR3: TGTGCCATCAGTGAGAGGGGACGAAGAACAGCCAACTATGGCTACACCTTC.

This clonotype was seen only a few times. The CDR3 sequence: CAIIPVSYEQYF. CDR3 bases: TGTGCCATCATCCCGGTGAGCTACGAGCAGTACTTC. This sequence joins TRBV21-1 and TRBJ2-7; the table's D call, TRBD1, was not checked against the DNA. TRBV21-1 represents a pseudogene. This CDR3 spans 12 amino acids.